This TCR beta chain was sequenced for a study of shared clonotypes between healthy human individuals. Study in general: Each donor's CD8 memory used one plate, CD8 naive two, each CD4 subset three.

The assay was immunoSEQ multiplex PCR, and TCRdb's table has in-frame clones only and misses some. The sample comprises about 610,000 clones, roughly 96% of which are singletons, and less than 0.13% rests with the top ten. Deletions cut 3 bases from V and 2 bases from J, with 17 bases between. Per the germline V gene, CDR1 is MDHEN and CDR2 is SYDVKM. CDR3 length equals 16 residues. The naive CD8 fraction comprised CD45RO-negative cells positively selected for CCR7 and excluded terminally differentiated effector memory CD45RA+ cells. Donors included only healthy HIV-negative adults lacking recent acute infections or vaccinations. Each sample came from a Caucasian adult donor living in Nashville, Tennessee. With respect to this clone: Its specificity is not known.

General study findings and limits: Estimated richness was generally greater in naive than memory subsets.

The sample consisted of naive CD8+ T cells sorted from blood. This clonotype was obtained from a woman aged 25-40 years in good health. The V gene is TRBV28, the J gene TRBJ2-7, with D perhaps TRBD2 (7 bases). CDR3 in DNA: TGTGCCAGCAGTTTGGGGGGGCAGCTCCCACCCTACGAGCAGTACTTC. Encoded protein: CASSLGGQLPPYEQYF.